These 23 T cell receptor beta chains were sequenced from one sample in a study of blood T cell repertoires in COVID-19. Clones were sequenced by immunoSEQ multiplex PCR, and TCRdb holds only the in-frame ones, with some missing. The table records 180,000 or so clones, around nine tenths of them present only once. Sequenced: peripheral blood. Receptor source: a man aged 65 to 85 with acute or convalescent COVID-19.

The V call is TRBV7-2, the J call TRBJ2-1; 9 bases are a match to TRBD2. Germline V gene lookup returns CDR1 SGHTA and CDR2 FQGNSA. V trimming: 5 bases; J trimming: 8 bases; junction bases outside the gene matches: 7. The length of the CDR3 is 14 residues. The CDR3 here is CASSPGLAGYEQFF. The CDR3 bases are TGTGCCAGCAGCCCCGGGCTAGCGGGGTATGAGCAGTTCTTC.

The chain is built from TRBV4-3 and TRBJ2-1; 10 bases align to TRBD2. After removal of 5 bases from V and 7 bases from J, the junction contained 11 bases not matched to a gene. CDR3 length: 16 amino acids. Per the germline V gene, CDR1 is LGHNA and CDR2 is YSLEER. The CDR3 coding sequence is TGCGCCAGCAGCAGAAGTAGCGGGGGGTATGAGAATGAGCAGTTCTTC. It encodes CASSRSSGGYENEQFF.

The rearrangement links TRBV3-1 (or the pseudogene TRBV3-2) to TRBJ2-5; 8 bases map to TRBD2. V dropped 3 bases and J dropped 5; count of bases not matched to a gene: 11. The CDR3 consists of 16 residues. Per germline, CDR1 LGHDT and CDR2 YNNKEL (reference sequence). CDR3 amino acids: CASSHSRAGVEETQYF. DNA of the CDR3: TGTGCCAGCAGCCATAGTCGAGCGGGAGTGGAGGAGACCCAGTACTTC.

The V call is TRBV28, the J call TRBJ1-4, with D possibly matching TRBD1 (5 bases). CDR1 MDHEN and CDR2 SYDVKM come from the germline V gene. V was pared by 6 bases and J by 1 base, with 6 bases between. The length of the CDR3 is 13 residues. CDR3 region: CASRRGTNEKLFF. Written as DNA, the CDR3 is TGTGCCAGCAGAAGGGGAACTAATGAAAAACTGTTTTTT.

The rearrangement links TRBV7-3 to TRBJ2-1; D is undetermined. This CDR3 is built from 15 residues. Germline lookup yields CDR1 SGHTA and CDR2 FQGTGA. The germline V and J ends were trimmed by 2 bases and 7 bases, with 15 bases remaining between them. CDR3 sequence (DNA): TGTGCCAGCAGCTTATCTGGTACGAGCCAAAATGAGCAGTTCTTC. Protein: CASSLSGTSQNEQFF.

This chain joins TRBV19 and TRBJ2-3; 7 positions match TRBD2. The CDR3 loop spans 15 amino acids. Germline assignment: CDR1 LNHDA and CDR2 SQIVND (reference sequence). With 7 bases clipped from V and 1 base from J, the junction kept 8 bases outside the gene matches. CDR3: CASTLSGSRTDTQYF. The CDR3 DNA reads TGTGCCAGTACCCTTAGCGGGTCACGCACAGATACGCAGTATTTT.

In this sample, this clone turned up once. The rearrangement joins TRBV3-1 (or the pseudogene TRBV3-2) to TRBJ1-5; D is unclear. Per germline, CDR1 LGHDT and CDR2 YNNKEL (reference sequence). V dropped 0 bases and J dropped 0 bases, with 15 bases sitting between them. The CDR3 spans 18 residues. The CDR3, as DNA: TGTGCCAGCAGCCAAGACCGCGAGGGCTTGGCTAGCAATCAGCCCCAGCATTTT. Its protein product is CASSQDREGLASNQPQHF.

The gene calls are TRBV2 and TRBJ2-7; 10 bases fit TRBD1. Germline V gene sequence: CDR1 SNHLY, CDR2 FYNNEI. V lost 7 bases and J lost 3; bases outside the gene matches: 12. The CDR3 consists of 16 residues. CDR3 in DNA: TGTGCCAGCATCGAGGGGACAGGGGTGCCCTACTACGAGCAGTACTTC. As protein: CASIEGTGVPYYEQYF. The entire variable domain, with the rest obtained from reference TRBV2 and TRBJ2-7, is as follows: EPEVTQTPSHQVTQMGQEVILRCVPISNHLYFYWYRQILGQKVEFLVSFYNNEISEKSEIFDDQFSVERPDGSNFTLKIRSTKLEDSAMYFCASIEGTGVPYYEQYFGPGTRLTVT.

The chain couples TRBV7-3 to TRBJ2-7, with 8 bases aligning to TRBD2. Germline values: CDR1 SGHTA, CDR2 FQGTGA. The CDR3 runs 15 residues. J was trimmed by 0 bases and V by 2 bases; bases with no gene match: 3. Here the CDR3 DNA reads TGTGCCAGCAGCTTACAAAGCGGGGGCTCCTACGAGCAGTACTTC. It codes for CASSLQSGGSYEQYF.

This chain connects TRBV6-2 or TRBV6-3 to TRBJ1-5; TRBD1 matches at 7 bases. This CDR3 has 14 amino acids. With V trimmed by 6 bases and J by 5 bases, 7 bases remained unmatched. Germline-derived CDR1 and CDR2 are MNHEY and SVGEGT. The CDR3 DNA reads as TGTGCCAGCAGCGACAGGGTACGGGATCAGCCCCAGCATTTT. It translates to CASSDRVRDQPQHF.

The CDR3 here is CSVIDSTSGVTRSYEQYF. The DNA of the CDR3 is TGCAGCGTCATCGACAGCACTAGCGGGGTAACGCGCTCCTACGAGCAGTACTTC. The rearrangement uses TRBV29-1 and TRBJ2-7; 10 positions agree with TRBD2. This CDR3 contains 18 residues. Germline CDR1 is SQVTM and CDR2 is ANQGSEA. V lost 6 bases to trimming and J lost 0 bases; unmatched junction nucleotides: 17.

J is TRBJ2-7 and V is TRBV3-1 (or the pseudogene TRBV3-2); D gene ambiguous. The CDR3 runs to 14 residues. With 1 base removed from V and 4 bases from J, the gap between germline ends came to 11 bases. CDR1 and CDR2 from the germline V gene are LGHDT and YNNKEL (reference sequence). CDR3 amino acids: CASSQGTHLYEQYF. DNA for the CDR3: TGTGCCAGCAGCCAAGGTACTCACCTTTACGAGCAGTACTTC.

This clone was recorded once. The J gene is TRBJ2-1, the V gene TRBV5-1, with 12 bases identical to TRBD2. J lost 3 bases, V lost 3 bases, and 10 bases had no gene match. The CDR3 spans 18 residues. Germline loops: CDR1 SGHRS, CDR2 YFSETQ. Here the CDR3 reads CASSSRATSGSLYNEQFF. The CDR3 nucleotides are TGCGCCAGCAGCTCCCGGGCGACTAGCGGGAGTCTCTACAATGAGCAGTTCTTC.

The chain is built from TRBV2 and TRBJ1-1; 7 bases match TRBD1. The CDR3 covers 14 residues. Germline V CDR1 and CDR2: SNHLY, FYNNEI. Germline trimming cut 4 bases from V and 5 bases from J; bases unmatched to any gene: 7. CDR3 sequence reads: CASSAIQGRTEAFF. For the CDR3, the DNA is TGTGCCAGCAGTGCTATACAGGGGAGGACTGAAGCTTTCTTT.

This clone was observed once. The V gene is TRBV5-1, the J gene TRBJ2-7; 11 bases are a match to TRBD2. The CDR3 consists of 14 residues. The germline V gene encodes CDR1 SGHRS and CDR2 YFSETQ. The V gene end was trimmed by 4 bases and the J gene end by 6 bases; junction bases not matched to a gene: 6. The CDR3 DNA follows: TGCGCCAGCAGCACTAGCGGGAGAGAGGGCGAGCAGTACTTC. It translates to CASSTSGREGEQYF.

As DNA, the CDR3 is TGTGCCAGCAGCCAAGGTGAGAGACTAGCGGGACCATTAGCCAAAAACATTCAGTACTTC. Translation: CASSQGERLAGPLAKNIQYF. This chain uses TRBV3-1 (or the pseudogene TRBV3-2) with TRBJ2-4, with TRBD2 matching over 11 bases. This CDR3 spans 20 amino acids. Germline CDR1 reads LGHDT; CDR2 reads YNNKEL (reference sequence). The V gene end was trimmed by 1 base and the J gene end by 0 bases; junction bases not matched to a gene: 11.

The rearrangement links TRBV6-5 to TRBJ2-2, with a weak D call TRBD2 (5 bases). Trimming took 6 bases from V and 1 from J, leaving 9 bases between them. The germline CDR1 and CDR2 sequences are MNHEY and SVGAGI. The CDR3 spans 14 residues. The CDR3 nucleotides are TGTGCCAGCAGGAGAGGGATGAACACCGGGGAGCTGTTTTTT. Its translation: CASRRGMNTGELFF.

This clone appeared once. The chain joins TRBV5-1 to TRBJ2-7; 14 positions agree with TRBD2. The germline V gene has CDR1 SGHRS and CDR2 YFSETQ. The V segment lost 4 bases and the J segment 5 bases; nucleotides outside the gene matches: 11. This CDR3 region has 17 residues. CDR3 bases: TGCGCCAGCAGCCCGGGGACTAGCGGGAGTCTCACGGACGAGCAGTACTTC. This gives the protein CASSPGTSGSLTDEQYF.

V usage is TRBV28 and J usage is TRBJ2-1, with 7 bases aligning to TRBD1. This CDR3 spans 11 amino acids. The germline V gene encodes CDR1 MDHEN and CDR2 SYDVKM. V shed 0 bases, J shed 14 bases, and the junction held 1 base outside the gene matches. The CDR3 loop is CASSLWGQKFF. The CDR3 DNA reads as TGTGCCAGCAGTTTATGGGGACAGAAGTTCTTC.

The genes are TRBV2 and TRBJ1-2; 7 bases match TRBD1. Germline-derived CDR1 and CDR2 are SNHLY and FYNNEI. This CDR3 is 14 amino acids long. Trimming cost V 5 bases and J 4 bases; bases outside gene matches: 7. CDR3 amino acids: CASSRDRVSYGYTF. CDR3 nucleotides: TGTGCCAGCAGTCGGGACAGAGTGTCCTATGGCTACACCTTC.

The J gene is TRBJ1-1, the V gene TRBV5-4; no clear D gene. Between the trimmed V and J ends, which lost 3 bases and 4 bases, there was a span of 16 bases. Germline values: CDR1 SGHNT, CDR2 YYREEE (reference sequence). This CDR3 comprises 15 residues. CDR3 coding DNA: TGTGCCAGCAGCTCACGGAGGGAAGGAGGCACTGAAGCTTTCTTT. Protein product: CASSSRREGGTEAFF.

In its sample, this clone was seen once. The CDR3 nucleotides are TGCAGTGCCGAGACAGGCTATGGCTACACCTTC. Encoded protein: CSAETGYGYTF. The genes are TRBV20-1 and TRBJ1-2; maybe TRBD1 (6 bases). There are 11 residues in the CDR3. The V end was cut by 6 bases, the J end by 4 bases, with 9 bases between. Germline CDR1 and CDR2: DFQATT and SNEGSKA (reference sequence).

This clone is a singleton in its sample. V is TRBV30 and J is TRBJ1-1; 7 nucleotides agree with TRBD1. The V gene end was trimmed by 5 bases and the J gene end by 1 base; junction bases not matched to a gene: 10. This CDR3 region has 15 residues. CDR1 GTSNPN and CDR2 SVGIG come from the germline V gene (reference sequence). The CDR3 region is CAWRTTGTENTEAFF. The CDR3, as DNA: TGTGCCTGGCGAACCACCGGGACAGAGAACACTGAAGCTTTCTTT.